Following are 5 T cell receptor beta chains from one sample sequenced in a study of blood T cell repertoires in COVID-19. The assay was immunoSEQ multiplex PCR, and TCRdb's table has in-frame clones only and misses some. The sample yields some 70,000 clones, approximately 80% seen once. Sequencing input: peripheral blood. These receptors originate from a man aged 50-60 years with COVID-19, enrolled during active disease.

The rearrangement uses TRBV18 and TRBJ1-1, with unresolved D. The CDR3 is 15 amino acids. The germline CDR1 and CDR2 sequences are KGHSH and LQKENI. Between the trimmed V and J ends, which lost 0 bases and 2 bases, there was a span of 10 bases. CDR3 region: CASSPPGRTNTEAFF. The CDR3 region has the DNA TGTGCCAGCTCACCACCTGGGCGAACTAACACTGAAGCTTTCTTT.

The chain joins TRBV3-1 (or the pseudogene TRBV3-2) to TRBJ2-6; TRBD1 agrees at 10 bases. This CDR3 is 17 amino acids long. V shed 6 bases and J 3 bases; nucleotides not matched to a gene: 8. Looked up from germline, CDR1 is LGHDT and CDR2 is YNNKEL (reference sequence). The CDR3 region is CASRRTGGLFGANVLTF. CDR3 DNA sequence: TGTGCCAGCAGGCGGACAGGGGGGCTGTTTGGGGCCAACGTCCTGACTTTC.

The chain couples TRBV27 to TRBJ1-5, with D possibly matching TRBD1 (6 bases). The germline CDR1 and CDR2 sequences are MNHEY and SMNVEV (reference sequence). The CDR3 totals 15 residues. Trimming took 5 bases from V and 2 from J, leaving 13 bases between them. This chain's CDR3 is CASSPTGIGNQPQHF. CDR3 nucleotide sequence: TGTGCCAGCAGTCCAACAGGGATTGGCAATCAGCCCCAGCATTTT.

The chain recombines TRBV19 with TRBJ1-2; no definite D call. The CDR3 totals 16 residues. Trimming stripped 0 bases from V and 4 bases from J, with 15 bases between. Germline CDR1 is LNHDA and CDR2 is SQIVND (reference sequence). This chain's CDR3 is CASSIDPWTAGYGYTF. The CDR3 nucleotides are TGTGCCAGTAGTATAGATCCTTGGACCGCGGGCTATGGCTACACCTTC.

This clone appeared a single time. The rearrangement links TRBV28 to TRBJ2-6, with 8 bases lining up with TRBD1. The CDR3 covers 19 residues. CDR1 and CDR2 from the germline V gene are MDHEN and SYDVKM. V lost 2 bases to trimming and J lost 6 bases; unmatched junction nucleotides: 15. The CDR3 DNA is TGTGCCAGCAGTTTAAGGGCAGGGGGCTCCGCAATGGTGGCCAACGTCCTGACTTTC. Protein sequence: CASSLRAGGSAMVANVLTF.